This T cell receptor beta chain was identified in a study of cytomegalovirus exposure and HLA in healthy donors (dated by TCRdb to 2015 to 2018). Context from the whole study: An earlier analysis of several hundred of the donors reported roughly 300 Gb of sequence data and roughly 120 million unique TCR beta sequences obtained from around 180 million T cells. Typing coverage varied by locus: roughly 620-640 donors for A, B, C, DRB1 and DQB1; more than 500 for DQA1; about 600 for DPA1; approximately 450 for DPB1. Alongside the repertoire data, information on donor age, sex, ethnicity and CMV serostatus was compiled. All discovery cohort repertoires had been generated using a single sequencing platform. An earlier analysis of 450 to 750 of the donors used high-throughput TCR beta sequencing to judge whether each TCR beta V gene segment behaved as functional or pseudogenic. A later genetic analysis used genome-wide SNP genotypes for about 60% of the roughly 670 donors, treating that subset as a discovery cohort. The genetic ancestry cluster associated with self-reported Caucasian donors included over 80% of the 350 to 500 genotyped donors. Roughly five DR-DQ haplotypes were handled as single units for association and clustering, since linkage in the cohort was strong. The study was designed to test whether signatures of past pathogen exposure could be identified by cataloging public T cell receptors. About 280 gigabases of sequencing data and around 80 million unique TCR sequences made up an early release that covered approximately 620 HLA-typed donors. To predict cytomegalovirus infection status, the study combined high-throughput TCR immunosequencing, statistical association of individual TCRs with disease status, and machine learning. The study used immunosequencing to profile the T cell repertoires of under 700 subjects and linked those repertoires to cytomegalovirus serostatus. HLA typing included class I and class II loci at four-digit resolution. In a later analysis, previously published TCR beta repertoires from more than 500 donors were re-analyzed and high-resolution HLA genotyping was added so that TCR occurrence patterns could be studied. Across around 400 genotyped donors of the cohort, an average of about 250,000 unique TCR beta nucleotide sequences per donor were sequenced, and roughly 20% of those sequences were non-productive. Besides the first cohort of more than 650 subjects, a separate validation cohort made up of 95 to 150 different subjects was used. Rather than drawing on any new phenotypic data, the later analysis identified candidate immune exposures from TCR beta sequences and the way those sequences occurred across donors. General findings and caveats noted by the study authors: Correlated functional status among segregating V segments might reflect linkage disequilibrium, but an unknown experimental factor could not be ruled out. In vitro tests confirmed that three of the cytomegalovirus-associated TCR beta chains recognize cytomegalovirus antigens. A further reported finding was that TCR beta sequences accurately predicted the HLA-A and HLA-B alleles for most subjects in the first cohort. Most CMV-associated TCR beta chains appeared to be HLA-restricted in a later analysis, and the HLA associations seemed to be driven largely by CMV exposure. The authors suggested that the approach could potentially be extended to other disease states and immunological phenotypes. Compared with the approximately 720-donor mean, donors in an Asian-associated ancestry cluster had fewer N-insertions in productive TCRs, according to a later genetic analysis. According to a later analysis, parvovirus B19, influenza, CMV and Epstein-Barr virus appeared linked to several top co-occurrence clusters. A total of fewer than 200 TCR beta chains were listed by the study as associated with cytomegalovirus. Across donors, most TCR sequences were observed very rarely, whereas some public TCRs were present in many individuals. Because some donors lacked HLA typing at each locus, the association tests relied only on the typed subset. Some IMGT-functional V segments, including TRBV6-2 and TRBV6-3, could not be distinguished by the 87-base-pair reads and were therefore excluded. Immune exposure information for the cohort was limited to CMV serostatus. A later analysis associated 15,000 to 20,000 TCR beta sequences with specific HLA alleles at a false discovery rate of 0.05. The earlier analysis of 450 to 700 of the donors excluded about 16 rarely observed V segments, including chromosome 9 orphons, because counts were too low. According to a later analysis, TCR association rates differed among HLA loci, with DRB1 alleles showing the most associated TCRs and HLA-C alleles showing the fewest. The classifier was reported to diagnose cytomegalovirus status with high specificity and sensitivity in both the original cohort and the validation cohort. The cohort was sequenced for TCR beta chains only, and without alpha or paired-chain data the features that could be detected were limited. An association between a missense DCLRE1C variant and V-gene and J-gene trimming of TCR beta chains was found in a later genetic analysis and replicated in an independent cohort. A cluster of highly shared sequence variants was judged likely to be a technical artifact of the sequencing pipeline. Presence/absence analyses assumed roughly uniform sequencing depth across donors, an assumption that may not hold. In an earlier analysis of approximately 590 of the donors, most TCR beta V segments appeared in productive rearrangements about 90% or about 30% of the time, broadly matching IMGT annotations. A later analysis found that HLA-associated TCR beta chains were more clonally expanded and had lower generation probabilities than equally common non-associated chains. Strong co-occurrence of HLA alleles, especially DR and DQ, made assigning TCR associations to individual alleles difficult.

The protocol used for the library was the immunoSEQ multiplex PCR assay. For the multiplex PCR, a mixture combining 60 forward primers for TCR Vbeta segments and 13 reverse primers for TCR Jbeta segments was used. Amplification of the CDR3 region of rearranged TCR beta genes was performed with a multiplex PCR assay on genomic DNA. Amplified TCR beta libraries were sequenced as 87-base-pair reads on the Illumina HiSeq System. As for the authors' bioinformatics: Across the roughly 600 repertoires, a later analysis counted approximately 75 million unique TCR beta chains, 9.5 million to 12 million of which were shared by at least two donors. To remove PCR and sequencing errors, raw reads were error-corrected and collapsed into unique sequences using a nearest-neighbor algorithm that merged closely related sequences. CDR3 sequences were aligned to IMGT reference sequences to assign V, D and J gene segments. For a sequence to be retained, at least a six-nucleotide match to both a V gene segment and a J gene segment was required. Rearrangements were called productive when the CDR3 lacked stop codons and stayed in frame with V and J; all others were non-productive. Following IMGT convention, CDR3 was defined as the stretch from the second conserved V-encoded cysteine up to the conserved J-encoded phenylalanine. In an earlier analysis of 500 to 650 of the donors, sequences lacking an unambiguous match to a single V gene segment were excluded. In an earlier analysis of some 590 of the donors, V segments were called functional above 56.7% productive rearrangements and were called segregating when the between-donor standard deviation exceeded 5%. A statistical classification framework was built for diagnosing cytomegalovirus status from the catalog of TCR beta chain sequences. A later analysis assigned V and J genes by comparing TCR nucleotide sequences with IMGT/GENE-DB human TR gene sequences. A later analysis assigned CDR3 sequences and most-parsimonious VDJ recombination scenarios with the TCRdist pipeline. A later analysis defined each TCR beta chain by its CDR3 amino acid sequence plus V-gene family, and excluded reads lacking a unique V-gene family. To address suspected cross-contamination and a sequencing artifact, a later analysis removed approximately 590 highly shared, low-generation-probability nucleotide sequences. In a later analysis, a clonal expansion index was calculated for each public chain from normalized within-repertoire ranks of inferred template counts. In a later analysis, generation probabilities were computed with a VDJ recombination model fitted to out-of-frame rearrangements, and the resulting probabilities were checked against IGoR. A later analysis scored TCR-TCR, TCR-HLA and TCR-CMV co-occurrence with hypergeometric tests, applying a repertoire-size bias correction to TCR pairs. False discovery rates were estimated in a later analysis by permuting HLA or CMV assignments 20 times. In a later analysis, co-occurring TCRs were grouped with DBSCAN, and TCRdist sequence similarity was added when clustering was performed within HLA-allele-positive subsets. For co-occurrence clustering, repertoires with fewer than 30,000 or more than 120,000 public chains were excluded, along with about five repertoires with anomalous nucleotide sharing. TCRdb took this table from immuneACCESS and kept in-frame rearrangements with V and J called. Such tables lack part of the clones; where checked against another copy, unresolved V genes explain under half of the gap, and the rest is unexplained. Clone size and V and J calls were adopted from that table, with D and trimming inferred from the DNA. The sample table contains 210,000 or so clones; only one count was recorded for about three quarters of them. Roughly a sixth of the sample lies in the top ten.

This clone was found a few times. Its recognized antigen is unknown. The record has no base qualities; no much larger clone is one base away. In total, approximately 610 healthy bone marrow donors made up the cohort. At the time of sampling, every cohort member was nominally healthy, though immune exposures that went unrecorded were likely present. The donor tested CMV seronegative, placing the donor among the 350 to 400 seronegative members of the cohort. A peripheral blood sample was provided by each donor, and peripheral blood mononuclear cells were used for TCR beta sequencing. Genomic DNA extraction from the blood cell samples was performed with the Qiagen DNeasy Blood Extraction Kit. For CDR1 and CDR2, the germline V gene lists SQVTM and ANQGSEA. V is cut back by 5 bases and J by 3 bases, with 7 bases in the junction unmatched. Including the terminal cysteine and phenylalanine, the CDR3 comprises 14 residues. Just CDR3 DNA is preserved here, 42 bases in frame from base 1.

The sequence was obtained from a middle-aged man in good health and CMV-seronegative. The sample taken for sequencing was PBMCs. This receptor chain uses TRBV29-1 and TRBJ2-7; the junction holds 10 bases that match TRBD1. In nucleotides, the sequence is TGCAGCGTTCATCTACGGGACAGGGGCTACGAGCAGTACTTC. This codes for CSVHLRDRGYEQYF.